This TCR beta chain was sequenced during a study of technical replicates of blood from several donors (dated by TCRdb to about 2017). To note about this clone: What antigen it recognizes has not been identified. Base-call qualities are not available, and no considerably larger clone is one nucleotide away.

CDR1 and CDR2, looked up from the germline V gene (reference sequence), are GTSNPN and SVGIG. The CDR3, cysteine through phenylalanine, is 14 amino acids long. The only DNA kept is the CDR3, 42 bases in frame from the first base. Trimming at the junction amounts to 2 bases on V and 1 base on J, and the germline ends lie 8 bases apart. Libraries were built with the immunoSEQ multiplex PCR assay. TCRdb's version of the immuneACCESS table is confined to in-frame rearrangements and falls short of the full clone set. An unresolved V gene accounts for under half of the shortfall where checked; the remainder is of unknown origin. Within this sample are around 72,000 clones, with 80% to 95% of them counted one time only. The ten largest clones add up to approximately 4.8% of the sample.

The sample taken for sequencing was PBMCs. The sequence derives from a human donor in good health. Some clones in this sample may be carry-over from other donors' samples. The sequence is built from TRBV30 and TRBJ1-4, with no confident D gene call. The nucleotide sequence is TGTGCCTGGAGTCTGGGGAGAACTAATGAAAAACTGTTTTTT. Translated, it gives CAWSLGRTNEKLFF.